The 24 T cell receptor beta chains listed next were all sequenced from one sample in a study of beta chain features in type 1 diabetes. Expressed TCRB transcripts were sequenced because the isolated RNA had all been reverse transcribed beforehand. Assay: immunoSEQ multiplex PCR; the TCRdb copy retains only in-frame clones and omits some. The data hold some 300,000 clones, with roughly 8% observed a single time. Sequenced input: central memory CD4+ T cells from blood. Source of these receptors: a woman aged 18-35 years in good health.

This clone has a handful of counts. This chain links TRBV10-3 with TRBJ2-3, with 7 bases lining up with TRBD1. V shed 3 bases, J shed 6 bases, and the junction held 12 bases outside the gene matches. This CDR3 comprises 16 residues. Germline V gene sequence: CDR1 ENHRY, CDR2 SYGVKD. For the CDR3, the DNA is TGTGCCATCAGTGAAAATGGGCAGGGGGTGTTGGATACGCAGTATTTT. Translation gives CAISENGQGVLDTQYF.

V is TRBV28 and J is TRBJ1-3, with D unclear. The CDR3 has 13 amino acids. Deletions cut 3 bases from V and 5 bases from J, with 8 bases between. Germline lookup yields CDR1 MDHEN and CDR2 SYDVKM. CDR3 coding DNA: TGTGCCAGCAGTTTCCCCGAAAGAAACACCATATATTTT. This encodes CASSFPERNTIYF.

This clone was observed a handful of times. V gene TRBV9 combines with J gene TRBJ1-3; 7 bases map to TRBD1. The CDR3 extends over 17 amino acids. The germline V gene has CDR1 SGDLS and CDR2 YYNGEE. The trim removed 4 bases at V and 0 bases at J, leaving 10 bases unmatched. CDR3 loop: CASSRRDSRISGNTIYF. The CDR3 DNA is TGTGCCAGCAGCAGAAGGGACAGCCGAATCTCTGGAAACACCATATATTTT.

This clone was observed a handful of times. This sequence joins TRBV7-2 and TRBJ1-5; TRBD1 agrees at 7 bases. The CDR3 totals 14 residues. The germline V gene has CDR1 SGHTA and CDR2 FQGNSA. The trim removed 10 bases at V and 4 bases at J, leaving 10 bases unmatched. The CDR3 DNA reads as TGTGCCACCGCCCGGGACAGAAATAATCAGCCCCAGCATTTT. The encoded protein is CATARDRNNQPQHF.

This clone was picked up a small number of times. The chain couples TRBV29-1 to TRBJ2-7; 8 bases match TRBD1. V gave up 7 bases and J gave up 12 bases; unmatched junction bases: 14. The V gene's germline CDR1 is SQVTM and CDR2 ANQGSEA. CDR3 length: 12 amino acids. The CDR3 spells CSGRDDRDRGYF. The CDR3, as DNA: TGCAGCGGCCGGGACGACAGAGACAGGGGGTACTTC.

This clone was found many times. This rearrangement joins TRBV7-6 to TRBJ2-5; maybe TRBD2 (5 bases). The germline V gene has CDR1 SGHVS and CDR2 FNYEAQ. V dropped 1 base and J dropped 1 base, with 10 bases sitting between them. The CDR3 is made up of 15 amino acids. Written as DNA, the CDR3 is TGTGCCAGCAGCTTAGGGCTAGCAGTCCAAGAGACCCAGTACTTC. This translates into CASSLGLAVQETQYF. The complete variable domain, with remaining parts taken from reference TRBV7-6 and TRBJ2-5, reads GAGVSQSPRYKVTKRGQDVALRCDPISGHVSLYWYRQALGQGPEFLTYFNYEAQQDKSGLPNDRFSAERPEGSISTLTIQRTEQRDSAMYRCASSLGLAVQETQYFGPGTRLLVL.

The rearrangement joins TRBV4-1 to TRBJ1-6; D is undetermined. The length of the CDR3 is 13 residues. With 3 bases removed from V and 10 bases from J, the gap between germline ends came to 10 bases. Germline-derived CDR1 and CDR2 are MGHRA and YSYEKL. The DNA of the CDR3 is TGCGCCAGCAGCCAGGTGGAGGAGTCACCCCTCCACTTT. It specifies CASSQVEESPLHF.

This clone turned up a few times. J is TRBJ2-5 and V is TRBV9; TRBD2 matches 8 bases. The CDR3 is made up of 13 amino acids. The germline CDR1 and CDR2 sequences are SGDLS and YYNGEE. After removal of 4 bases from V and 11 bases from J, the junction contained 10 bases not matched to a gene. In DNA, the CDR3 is TGTGCCAGCAGCAGCACTAGCGGAACCGATCAGTACTTC. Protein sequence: CASSSTSGTDQYF.

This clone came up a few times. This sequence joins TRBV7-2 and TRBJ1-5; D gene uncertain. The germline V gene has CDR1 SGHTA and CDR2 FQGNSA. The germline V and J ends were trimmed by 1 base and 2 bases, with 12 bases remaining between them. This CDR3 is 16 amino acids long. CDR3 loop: CASSLVGAGGNQPQHF. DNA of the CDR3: TGTGCCAGCAGCTTAGTTGGAGCCGGGGGCAATCAGCCCCAGCATTTT.

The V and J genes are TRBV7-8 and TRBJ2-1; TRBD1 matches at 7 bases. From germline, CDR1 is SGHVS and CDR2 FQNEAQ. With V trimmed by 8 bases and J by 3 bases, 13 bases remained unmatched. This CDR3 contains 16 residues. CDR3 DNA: TGTGCCAGCGGTACCAGGACAGGAAAAATCTACAATGAGCAGTTCTTC. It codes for CASGTRTGKIYNEQFF.

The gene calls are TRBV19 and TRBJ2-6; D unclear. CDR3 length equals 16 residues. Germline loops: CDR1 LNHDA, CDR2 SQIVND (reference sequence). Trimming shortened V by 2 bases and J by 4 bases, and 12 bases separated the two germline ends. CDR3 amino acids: CASSIPGSRGANVLTF. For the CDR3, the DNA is TGTGCCAGTAGTATACCCGGATCCAGGGGGGCCAACGTCCTGACTTTC. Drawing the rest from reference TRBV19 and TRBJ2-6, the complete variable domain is DGGITQSPKYLFRKEGQNVTLSCEQNLNHDAMYWYRQDPGQGLRLIYYSQIVNDFQKGDIAEGYSVSREKKESFPLTVTSAQKNPTAFYLCASSIPGSRGANVLTFGAGSRLTVL.

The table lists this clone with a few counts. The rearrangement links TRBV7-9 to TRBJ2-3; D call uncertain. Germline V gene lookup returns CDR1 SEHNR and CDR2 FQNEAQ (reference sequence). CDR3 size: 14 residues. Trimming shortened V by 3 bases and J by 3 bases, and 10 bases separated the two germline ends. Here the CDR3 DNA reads TGTGCCAGCAGCTTCACCGGTCCAACAGATACGCAGTATTTT. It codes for CASSFTGPTDTQYF.

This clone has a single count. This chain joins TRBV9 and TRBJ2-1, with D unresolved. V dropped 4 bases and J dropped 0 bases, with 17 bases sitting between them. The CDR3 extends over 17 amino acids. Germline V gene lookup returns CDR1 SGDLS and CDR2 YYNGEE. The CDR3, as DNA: TGTGCCAGCAGCTCCCCCCAGGCCTTCAGCTCCTACAATGAGCAGTTCTTC. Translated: CASSSPQAFSSYNEQFF.

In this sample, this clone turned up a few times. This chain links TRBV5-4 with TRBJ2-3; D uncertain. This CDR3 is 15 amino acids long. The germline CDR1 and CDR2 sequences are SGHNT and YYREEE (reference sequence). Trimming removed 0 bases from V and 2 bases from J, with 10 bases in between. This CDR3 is CASSLGQDHTDTQYF. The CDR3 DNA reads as TGTGCCAGCAGCTTGGGGCAGGACCACACAGATACGCAGTATTTT.

The CDR3 region is CASTLRTGPSYEQYF. For the CDR3, the DNA is TGTGCCAGTACCCTACGGACAGGGCCCTCCTACGAGCAGTACTTC. The chain is built from TRBV19 and TRBJ2-7, with TRBD1 identical over 8 bases. This CDR3 spans 15 amino acids. V lost 7 bases to trimming and J lost 0 bases; unmatched junction nucleotides: 8. The germline V gene encodes CDR1 LNHDA and CDR2 SQIVND (reference sequence).

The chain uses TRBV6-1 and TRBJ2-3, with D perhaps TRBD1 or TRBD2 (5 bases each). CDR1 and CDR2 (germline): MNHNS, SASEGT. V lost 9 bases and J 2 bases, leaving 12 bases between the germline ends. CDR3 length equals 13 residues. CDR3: CASTQGATDTQYF. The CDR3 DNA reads TGTGCCAGTACTCAGGGAGCCACAGATACGCAGTATTTT.

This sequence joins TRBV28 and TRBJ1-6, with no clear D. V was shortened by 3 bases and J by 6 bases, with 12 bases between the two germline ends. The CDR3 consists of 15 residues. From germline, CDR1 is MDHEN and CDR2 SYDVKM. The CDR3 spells CASSLGGRTNSPLHF. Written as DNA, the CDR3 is TGTGCCAGCAGTTTGGGCGGGCGAACTAATTCACCCCTCCACTTT.

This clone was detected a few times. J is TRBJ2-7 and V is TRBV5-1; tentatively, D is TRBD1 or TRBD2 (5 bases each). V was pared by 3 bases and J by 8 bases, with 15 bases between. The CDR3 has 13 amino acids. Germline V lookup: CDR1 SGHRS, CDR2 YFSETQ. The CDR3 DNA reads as TGCGCCAGCAGCTGGGATATGGGGGAGAAGCAGTACTTC. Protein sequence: CASSWDMGEKQYF.

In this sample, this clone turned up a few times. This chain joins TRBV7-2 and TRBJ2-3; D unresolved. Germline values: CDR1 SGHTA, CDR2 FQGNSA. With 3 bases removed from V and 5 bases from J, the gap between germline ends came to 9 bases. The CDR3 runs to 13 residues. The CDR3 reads CASSFVYKDTQYF. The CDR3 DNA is TGTGCCAGCAGCTTCGTCTATAAAGATACGCAGTATTTT.

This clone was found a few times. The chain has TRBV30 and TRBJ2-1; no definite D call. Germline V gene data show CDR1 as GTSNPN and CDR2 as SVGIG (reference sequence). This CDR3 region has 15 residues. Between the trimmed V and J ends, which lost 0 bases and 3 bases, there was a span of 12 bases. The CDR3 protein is CAWSVLGVVYNEQFF. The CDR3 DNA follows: TGTGCCTGGAGTGTACTTGGGGTCGTCTACAATGAGCAGTTCTTC.

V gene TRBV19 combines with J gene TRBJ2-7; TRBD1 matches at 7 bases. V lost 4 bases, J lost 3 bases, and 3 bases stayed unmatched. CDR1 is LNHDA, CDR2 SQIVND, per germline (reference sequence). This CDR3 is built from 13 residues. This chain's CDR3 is CASSKRQGYEQYF. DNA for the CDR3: TGTGCCAGTAGTAAACGACAGGGCTACGAGCAGTACTTC.

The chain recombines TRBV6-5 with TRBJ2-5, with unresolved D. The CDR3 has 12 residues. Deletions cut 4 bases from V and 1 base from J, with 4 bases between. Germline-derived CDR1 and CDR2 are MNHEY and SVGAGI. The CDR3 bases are TGTGCCAGCAGTTTCGTCCAAGAGACCCAGTACTTC. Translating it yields CASSFVQETQYF.

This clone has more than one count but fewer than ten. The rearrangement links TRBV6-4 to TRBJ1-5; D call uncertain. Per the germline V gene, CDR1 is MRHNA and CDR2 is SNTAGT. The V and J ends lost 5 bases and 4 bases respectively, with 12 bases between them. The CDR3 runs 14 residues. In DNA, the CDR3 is TGTGCCAGCAGTTTATTTGCGGATAATCAGCCCCAGCATTTT. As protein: CASSLFADNQPQHF.

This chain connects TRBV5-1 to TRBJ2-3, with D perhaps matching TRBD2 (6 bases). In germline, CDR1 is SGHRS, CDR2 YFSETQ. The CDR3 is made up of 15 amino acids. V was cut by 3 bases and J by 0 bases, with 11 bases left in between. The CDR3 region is CASSSVLASTDTQYF. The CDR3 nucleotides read TGCGCCAGCAGCTCGGTCCTAGCGAGCACAGATACGCAGTATTTT.